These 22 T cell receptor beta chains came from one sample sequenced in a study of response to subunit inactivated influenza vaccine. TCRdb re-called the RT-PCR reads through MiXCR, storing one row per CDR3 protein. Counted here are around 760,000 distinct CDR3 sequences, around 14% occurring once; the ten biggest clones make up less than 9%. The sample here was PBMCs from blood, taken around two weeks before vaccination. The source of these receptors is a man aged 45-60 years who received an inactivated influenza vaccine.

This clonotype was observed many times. CDR3 protein: CASSPQSSYEQYF. The DNA of the CDR3 is TGTGCCAGCTCACCACAGAGCTCCTACGAGCAGTACTTC. This chain joins TRBV18 and TRBJ2-7, with D unclear. With 1 base removed from V and 0 bases from J, the gap between germline ends came to 4 bases. Germline V lookup: CDR1 KGHSH, CDR2 LQKENI. There are 13 residues in the CDR3.

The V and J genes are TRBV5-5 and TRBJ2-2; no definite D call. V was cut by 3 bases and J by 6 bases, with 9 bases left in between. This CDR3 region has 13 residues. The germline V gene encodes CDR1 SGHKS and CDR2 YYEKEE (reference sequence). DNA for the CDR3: TGTGCCAGCAGCTATTTACCCCCCGGGGAGCTGTTTTTT. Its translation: CASSYLPPGELFF. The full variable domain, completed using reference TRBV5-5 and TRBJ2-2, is DAGVTQSPTHLIKTRGQQVTLRCSPISGHKSVSWYQQVLGQGPQFIFQYYEKEERGRGNFPDRFSARQFPNYSSELNVNALLLGDSALYLCASSYLPPGELFFGEGSRLTVL.

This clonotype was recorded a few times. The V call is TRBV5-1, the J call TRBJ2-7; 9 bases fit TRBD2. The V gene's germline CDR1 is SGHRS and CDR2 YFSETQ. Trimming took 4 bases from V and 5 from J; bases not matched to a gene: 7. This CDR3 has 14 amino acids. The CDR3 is CASSPLAGINEQYF. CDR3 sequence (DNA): TGCGCCAGCAGCCCCCTAGCGGGGATAAACGAGCAGTACTTC.

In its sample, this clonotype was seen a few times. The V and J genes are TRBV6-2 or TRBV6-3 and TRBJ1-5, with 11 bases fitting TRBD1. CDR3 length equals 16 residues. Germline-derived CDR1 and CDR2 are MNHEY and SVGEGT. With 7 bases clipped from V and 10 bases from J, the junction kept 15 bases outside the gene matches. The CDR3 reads CASTTAGTGGYGPQHF. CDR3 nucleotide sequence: TGTGCCAGCACCACCGCCGGGACAGGGGGTTATGGACCCCAGCATTTT.

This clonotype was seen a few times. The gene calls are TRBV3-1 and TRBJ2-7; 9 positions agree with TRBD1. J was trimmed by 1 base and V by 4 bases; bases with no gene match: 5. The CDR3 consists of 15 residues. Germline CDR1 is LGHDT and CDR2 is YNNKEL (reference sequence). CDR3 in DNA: TGTGCCAGCAGCCGAGACAGGGGGGCATCCTACGAGCAGTACTTC. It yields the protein CASSRDRGASYEQYF.

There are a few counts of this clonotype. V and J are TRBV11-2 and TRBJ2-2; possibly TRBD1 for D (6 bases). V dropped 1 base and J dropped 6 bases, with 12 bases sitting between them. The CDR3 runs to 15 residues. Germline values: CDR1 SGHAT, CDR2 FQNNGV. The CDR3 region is CASSLGSGAAGELFF. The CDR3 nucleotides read TGTGCCAGCAGCTTAGGGTCAGGGGCTGCCGGGGAGCTGTTTTTT.

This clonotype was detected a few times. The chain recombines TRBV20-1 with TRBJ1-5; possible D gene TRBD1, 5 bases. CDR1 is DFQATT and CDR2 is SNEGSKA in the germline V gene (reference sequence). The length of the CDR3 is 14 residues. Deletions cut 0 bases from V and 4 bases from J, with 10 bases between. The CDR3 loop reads CSARDGGWNQPQHF. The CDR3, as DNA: TGCAGTGCTAGAGATGGGGGTTGGAATCAGCCCCAGCATTTT.

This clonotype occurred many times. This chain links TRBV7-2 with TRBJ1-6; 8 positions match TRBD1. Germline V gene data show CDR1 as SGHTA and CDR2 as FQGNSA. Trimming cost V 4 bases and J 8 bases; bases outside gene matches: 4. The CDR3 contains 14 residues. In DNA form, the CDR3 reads TGTGCCAGCAGCTCGCAGGGGGCTTATTCACCCCTCCACTTT. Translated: CASSSQGAYSPLHF.

CDR3 DNA: TGTGCCAGCAGACGTGGACAGGGCCGGTACGAGCAGTACTTC. Amino acid sequence: CASRRGQGRYEQYF. J is TRBJ2-7 and V is TRBV28; TRBD1 matches at 8 bases. The trim removed 6 bases at V and 4 bases at J, leaving 8 bases unmatched. The CDR3 has 14 residues. Germline assignment: CDR1 MDHEN and CDR2 SYDVKM.

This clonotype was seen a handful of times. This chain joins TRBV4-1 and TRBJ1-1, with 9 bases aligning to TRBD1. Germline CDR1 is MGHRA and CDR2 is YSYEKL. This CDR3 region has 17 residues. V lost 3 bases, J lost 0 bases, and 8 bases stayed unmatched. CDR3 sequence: CASSQFGQGLLNTEAFF. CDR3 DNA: TGCGCCAGCAGCCAGTTTGGACAGGGGCTTTTGAACACTGAAGCTTTCTTT.

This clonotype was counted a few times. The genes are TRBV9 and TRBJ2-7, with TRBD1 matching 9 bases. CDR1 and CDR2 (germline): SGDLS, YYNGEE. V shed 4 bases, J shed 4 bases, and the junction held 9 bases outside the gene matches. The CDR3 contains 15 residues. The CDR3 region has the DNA TGTGCCAGCAGCATCTTTCCGGGACAGGGATACGAGCAGTACTTC. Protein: CASSIFPGQGYEQYF.

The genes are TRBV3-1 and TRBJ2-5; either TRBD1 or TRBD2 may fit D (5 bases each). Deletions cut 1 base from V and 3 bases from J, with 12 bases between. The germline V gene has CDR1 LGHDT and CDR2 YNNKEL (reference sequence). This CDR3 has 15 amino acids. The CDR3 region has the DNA TGTGCCAGCAGCCAAGGAGGGGCCAGGGAAGAGACCCAGTACTTC. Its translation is CASSQGGAREETQYF.

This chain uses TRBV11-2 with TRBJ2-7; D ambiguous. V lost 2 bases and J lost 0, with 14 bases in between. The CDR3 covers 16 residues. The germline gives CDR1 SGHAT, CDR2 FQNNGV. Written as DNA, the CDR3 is TGTGCCAGCAGCTTATTTAGGAGTCAGAGCTCCTACGAGCAGTACTTC. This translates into CASSLFRSQSSYEQYF.

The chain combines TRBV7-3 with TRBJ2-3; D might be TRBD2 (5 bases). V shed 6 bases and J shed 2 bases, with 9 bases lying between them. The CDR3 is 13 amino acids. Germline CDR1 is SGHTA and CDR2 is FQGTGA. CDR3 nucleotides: TGTGCCAGCAGGGAGGCTTCCACAGATACGCAGTATTTT. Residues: CASREASTDTQYF.

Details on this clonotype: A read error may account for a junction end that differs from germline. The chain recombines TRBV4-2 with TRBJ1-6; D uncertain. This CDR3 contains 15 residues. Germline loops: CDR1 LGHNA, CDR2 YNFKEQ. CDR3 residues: CDSSQDPSGDSPLHF. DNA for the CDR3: TGTGACAGCAGCCAAGACCCGAGTGGGGATTCACCCCTCCATTTT.

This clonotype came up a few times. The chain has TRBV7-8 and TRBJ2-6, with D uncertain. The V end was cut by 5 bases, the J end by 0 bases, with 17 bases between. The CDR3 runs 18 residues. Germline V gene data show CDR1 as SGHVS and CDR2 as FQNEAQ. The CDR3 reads CASSGDRAPVSGANVLTF. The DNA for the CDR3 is TGTGCCAGCAGCGGAGACCGGGCCCCCGTCTCTGGGGCCAACGTCCTGACTTTC.

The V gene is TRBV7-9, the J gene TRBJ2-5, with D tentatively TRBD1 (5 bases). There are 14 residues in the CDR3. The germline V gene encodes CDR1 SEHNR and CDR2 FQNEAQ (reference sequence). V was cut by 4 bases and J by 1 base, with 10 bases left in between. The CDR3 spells CASSSVGPQETQYF. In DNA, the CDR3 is TGTGCCAGCAGCTCCGTGGGGCCCCAAGAGACCCAGTACTTC.

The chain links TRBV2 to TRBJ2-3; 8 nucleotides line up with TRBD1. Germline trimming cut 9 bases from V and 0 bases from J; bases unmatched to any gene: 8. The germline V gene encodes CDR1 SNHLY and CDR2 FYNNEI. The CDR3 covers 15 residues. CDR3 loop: CARRARGPSTDTQYF. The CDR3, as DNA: TGTGCCAGAAGGGCCAGGGGGCCTAGCACAGATACGCAGTATTTT.

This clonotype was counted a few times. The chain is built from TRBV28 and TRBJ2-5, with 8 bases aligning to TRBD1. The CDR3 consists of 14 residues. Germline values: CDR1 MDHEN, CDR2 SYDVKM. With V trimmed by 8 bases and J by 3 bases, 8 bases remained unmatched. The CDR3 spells CASLSGTGEETQYF. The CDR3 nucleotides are TGTGCCAGCTTGTCCGGGACAGGTGAAGAGACCCAGTACTTC.

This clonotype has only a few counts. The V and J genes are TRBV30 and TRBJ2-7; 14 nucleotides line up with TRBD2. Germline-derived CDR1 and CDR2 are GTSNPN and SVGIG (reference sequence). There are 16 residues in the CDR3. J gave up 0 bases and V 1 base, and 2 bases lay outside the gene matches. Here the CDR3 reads CAWSGTSGRSSYEQYF. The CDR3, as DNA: TGTGCCTGGAGTGGGACTAGCGGGAGGAGCTCCTACGAGCAGTACTTC.

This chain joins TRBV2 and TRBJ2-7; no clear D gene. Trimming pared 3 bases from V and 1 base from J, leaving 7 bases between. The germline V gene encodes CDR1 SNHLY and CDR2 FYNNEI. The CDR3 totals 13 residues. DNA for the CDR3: TGTGCCAGCAGTGAGTCTCAATCCTACGAGCAGTACTTC. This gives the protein CASSESQSYEQYF.

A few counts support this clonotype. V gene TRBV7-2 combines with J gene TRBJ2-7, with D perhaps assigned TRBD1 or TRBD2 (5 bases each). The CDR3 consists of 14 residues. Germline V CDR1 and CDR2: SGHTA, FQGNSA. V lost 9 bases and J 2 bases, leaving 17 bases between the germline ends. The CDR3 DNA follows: TGTGCCAGTAGGGACCTTGGACGGACCTACGAGCAGTACTTC. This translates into CASRDLGRTYEQYF. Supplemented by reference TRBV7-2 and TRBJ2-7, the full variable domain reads GAGVSQSPSNKVTEKGKDVELRCDPISGHTALYWYRQSLGQGLEFLIYFQGNSAPDKSGLPSDRFSAERTGGSVSTLTIQRTQQEDSAVYLCASRDLGRTYEQYFGPGTRLTVT.